This T cell receptor (beta chain) was sequenced for a study of T cells in localized non-small cell lung cancer. Study-wide points: Greater T cell density in blood accompanied longer overall survival.

Here immunoSEQ multiplex PCR was the method, and the copy in TCRdb shows in-frame clones only, minus some. The sample carries some 1,500 clones, about 20% recorded once. As for this clone: Its antigen remains unidentified.

The sample consisted of normal lung tissue next to the tumor, taken before any cancer treatment. The sequence was obtained from a woman aged 35-75 years with stage I lung adenocarcinoma.

CDR3 region: CASSLRGAGGNTIYF. CDR3 coding DNA: TGCGCCAGCAGCTTGAGGGGGGCAGGTGGAAACACCATATATTTT. The chain combines TRBV5-1 with TRBJ1-3; possible D gene TRBD1, 6 bases. V was shortened by 1 base and J by 3 bases, with 11 bases between the two germline ends. From germline, CDR1 is SGHRS and CDR2 YFSETQ. The CDR3 runs 15 residues.